This T cell receptor beta chain was identified during a study of blood T cell repertoires in COVID-19. Some clones are missing from TCRdb's copy, which holds only in-frame ones; the method was immunoSEQ multiplex PCR. The table lists 150,000 to 200,000 clones, roughly 87% of them singletons, with 5% in the top ten. With 2 bases removed from V and 10 bases from J, the gap between germline ends came to 13 bases. The CDR3 consists of 13 residues. CDR1 SGHNT and CDR2 YYREEE come from the germline V gene (reference sequence). This sequence was found in a human donor in a cohort sampled during active COVID-19. The sample comprised peripheral blood. The rearrangement links TRBV5-4 to TRBJ2-1; D call uncertain. DNA for the CDR3: TGTGCCAGCAGCTTTGGCCCTTCCATGGAGCAGTTCTTC. Residues: CASSFGPSMEQFF. Together with reference TRBV5-4 and TRBJ2-1, the CDR3 gives the full variable domain: ETGVTQSPTHLIKTRGQQVTLRCSSQSGHNTVSWYQQALGQGPQFIFQYYREEENGRGNFPPRFSGLQFPNYSSELNVNALELDDSALYLCASSFGPSMEQFFGPGTRLTVL.